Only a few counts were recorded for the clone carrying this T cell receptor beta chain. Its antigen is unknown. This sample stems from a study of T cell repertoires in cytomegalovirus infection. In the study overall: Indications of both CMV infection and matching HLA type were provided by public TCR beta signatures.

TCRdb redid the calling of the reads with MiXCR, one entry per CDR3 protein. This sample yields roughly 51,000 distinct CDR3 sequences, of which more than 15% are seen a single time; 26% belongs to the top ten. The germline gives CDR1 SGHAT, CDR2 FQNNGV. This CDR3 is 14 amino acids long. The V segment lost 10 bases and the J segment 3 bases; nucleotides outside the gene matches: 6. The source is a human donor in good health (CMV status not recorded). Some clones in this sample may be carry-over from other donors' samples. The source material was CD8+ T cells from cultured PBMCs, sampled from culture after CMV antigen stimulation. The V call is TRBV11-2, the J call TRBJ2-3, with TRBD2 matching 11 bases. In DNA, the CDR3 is TGTGCCATAAGTAGCGGGAGGGCGACAGATACGCAGTATTTT. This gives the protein CAISSGRATDTQYF.